The 14 T cell receptor beta chains reported below all come from one sample, sequenced in a study of blood T cell repertoires in COVID-19. The assay was immunoSEQ multiplex PCR, and TCRdb's table has in-frame clones only and misses some. The sample consists of about 150,000 clones, around 87% of them appearing once. The specimen was peripheral blood. The receptors derive from a woman aged 40 to 49 with acute or convalescent COVID-19.

Only one count was recorded for this clone. The CDR3 protein is CATLRDRGNNTEAFF. In DNA, the CDR3 is TGTGCCACCCTCCGGGACAGGGGGAACAACACTGAAGCTTTCTTT. This chain connects TRBV6-5 to TRBJ1-1; 11 bases are shared with TRBD1. The V gene's germline CDR1 is MNHEY and CDR2 SVGAGI. The ends lost 10 bases at V and 2 bases at J; junction bases unmatched: 9. There are 15 residues in the CDR3.

This chain links TRBV4-2 with TRBJ2-2, with 11 bases that match TRBD2. CDR3 length equals 16 residues. V was pared by 2 bases and J by 5 bases, with 4 bases of the junction left unmatched. The germline gives CDR1 LGHNA, CDR2 YNFKEQ. The CDR3 protein is CASSQRSGGATGELFF. In nucleotides, the CDR3 is TGTGCCAGCAGCCAACGTAGCGGGGGGGCAACCGGGGAGCTGTTTTTT.

This chain links TRBV27 with TRBJ2-1; possibly TRBD1 for D (5 bases). Trimming shortened V by 5 bases and J by 0 bases, and 14 bases separated the two germline ends. The CDR3 totals 16 residues. Germline V gene lookup returns CDR1 MNHEY and CDR2 SMNVEV (reference sequence). The CDR3 DNA reads as TGTGCCAGCAGTACGCTACAGGCTTCCTCCTACAATGAGCAGTTCTTC. The encoded protein is CASSTLQASSYNEQFF.

The chain employs TRBV9 and TRBJ2-7, with D perhaps TRBD2 (6 bases). There are 14 residues in the CDR3. V was clipped by 3 bases and J by 0 bases, with 10 bases between them. The germline CDR1 and CDR2 sequences are SGDLS and YYNGEE. The DNA for the CDR3 is TGTGCCAGCAGCGGGGCGGGACCCTCCTACGAGCAGTACTTC. This codes for CASSGAGPSYEQYF.

Only one count was recorded for this clone. The rearrangement uses TRBV11-2 and TRBJ1-6; 9 positions match TRBD1. Germline-derived CDR1 and CDR2 are SGHAT and FQNNGV. The CDR3 runs 17 residues. Trimming removed 0 bases from V and 10 bases from J; junction bases left unmatched: 10. DNA for the CDR3: TGTGCCAGCAGCTTAGATGGCCCGGACAGGGGCGGCTCACCCCTCCACTTT. It translates to CASSLDGPDRGGSPLHF.

CDR3: CASSGGGRQPQHF. The CDR3 DNA reads TGTGCCAGCAGTGGGGGCGGACGGCAGCCCCAGCATTTT. This rearrangement joins TRBV2 to TRBJ1-5, with D possibly matching TRBD1 (5 bases). The CDR3 covers 13 residues. Trimming stripped 4 bases from V and 7 bases from J, with 11 bases between. Germline V gene data show CDR1 as SNHLY and CDR2 as FYNNEI.

This clone showed up just once. The rearrangement uses TRBV11-2 and TRBJ2-3; 8 nucleotides align to TRBD2. The CDR3 is 16 amino acids. J lost 0 bases, V lost 4 bases, and 6 bases had no gene match. The V gene's germline CDR1 is SGHAT and CDR2 FQNNGV. The CDR3 is CASSYGASGSTDTQYF. CDR3 nucleotide sequence: TGTGCCAGCAGCTATGGGGCTAGCGGGAGCACAGATACGCAGTATTTT.

This sequence joins TRBV7-9 and TRBJ2-7; D call uncertain. Germline V gene lookup returns CDR1 SEHNR and CDR2 FQNEAQ (reference sequence). The CDR3 is 15 amino acids. The germline V and J ends were trimmed by 2 bases and 6 bases, with 17 bases remaining between them. Here the CDR3 DNA reads TGTGCCAGCAGCTTACTGCACCTGAGTAATAGCGAGCAGTACTTC. It is translated as CASSLLHLSNSEQYF.

This clone was found a few times. The J gene is TRBJ1-3, the V gene TRBV19; no definite D call. The CDR3 consists of 15 residues. Germline CDR1 and CDR2: LNHDA and SQIVND (reference sequence). V was shortened by 3 bases and J by 0 bases, with 9 bases between the two germline ends. This CDR3 reads CASSMGQHSGNTIYF. CDR3 DNA sequence: TGTGCCAGTAGTATGGGCCAACACTCTGGAAACACCATATATTTT.

CDR3 coding DNA: TGCGCCAGCAGTGATTGGACAGTGAAAAACATTCAGTACTTC. This encodes CASSDWTVKNIQYF. The chain has TRBV10-2 and TRBJ2-4; the D gene is possibly TRBD1 (6 bases). V was clipped by 3 bases and J by 4 bases, with 10 bases between them. The V gene's germline CDR1 is WSHSY and CDR2 SAAADI. The CDR3 loop spans 14 amino acids.

The chain recombines TRBV7-9 with TRBJ2-6; the match to TRBD1 covers 10 bases. The CDR3 length is 16 residues. Losses at the gene ends were 4 bases for V and 4 bases for J; bases not matched to a gene: 4. Per germline, CDR1 SEHNR and CDR2 FQNEAQ (reference sequence). As DNA, the CDR3 is TGTGCCAGCAGCTCGGGACAGGGGAGCGGGGCCAACGTCCTGACTTTC. Protein product: CASSSGQGSGANVLTF. Using reference TRBV7-9 and TRBJ2-6 for the parts outside the CDR3, the full variable domain is DTGVSQNPRHKITKRGQNVTFRCDPISEHNRLYWYRQTLGQGPEFLTYFQNEAQLEKSRLLSDRFSAERPKGSFSTLEIQRTEQGDSAMYLCASSSGQGSGANVLTFGAGSRLTVL.

The chain recombines TRBV30 with TRBJ1-4; weak D call: TRBD1 (5 bases). Germline-derived CDR1 and CDR2 are GTSNPN and SVGIG (reference sequence). There are 11 residues in the CDR3. Here the CDR3 reads CATGFGAKLFF. In DNA, the CDR3 is TGTGCAACAGGTTTTGGGGCAAAACTGTTTTTT.

The count of this clone is one. V is TRBV5-4 and J is TRBJ2-5; D unresolved. Germline loops: CDR1 SGHNT, CDR2 YYREEE (reference sequence). The germline V and J ends were trimmed by 0 bases and 2 bases, with 8 bases remaining between them. The CDR3 totals 14 residues. As DNA, the CDR3 is TGTGCCAGCAGCTTGGGACTGGCTCAAGAGACCCAGTACTTC. Protein product: CASSLGLAQETQYF.

As for this clone: Germline is not matched at one junction end, which may reflect a read error. The CDR3 DNA sequence: TGTGCCAGCAGTGAGCTGATTCAGGGTTCGGTGATTCTCTTT. This gives the protein CASSELIQGSVILF. This chain links TRBV2 with TRBJ1-1; D may be TRBD1 (5 bases). The CDR3 is 14 residues long. In germline, CDR1 is SNHLY, CDR2 FYNNEI.